Shown below are 21 T cell receptor beta chains from a single sample sequenced in a study of TIL therapy for anti-PD-1-resistant metastatic lung cancer. This was the immunoSEQ v3 assay. Sequencing used immunoSEQ multiplex PCR; TCRdb keeps in-frame clones, though not all of them. The table includes tens of thousands of clones, 70% to 75% detected once. The time point: pre-treatment sample, taken before nivolumab and TIL therapy. Sequenced material: blood, taken at baseline. All receptors derive from a person aged 25 to 80 with non-small cell lung cancer.

The V and J genes are TRBV2 and TRBJ2-3, with 7 positions matching TRBD1. The CDR3 has 14 amino acids. CDR1 SNHLY and CDR2 FYNNEI come from the germline V gene. Trimming cost V 6 bases and J 0 bases; bases outside gene matches: 3. The DNA of the CDR3 is TGTGCCAGCAGAGACAGGGTCAGCACAGATACGCAGTATTTT. This translates into CASRDRVSTDTQYF.

The sample holds a few counts of this clone. V gene TRBV28 combines with J gene TRBJ1-5; 7 bases align to TRBD1. Germline loops: CDR1 MDHEN, CDR2 SYDVKM. The CDR3 consists of 14 residues. Germline trimming cut 5 bases from V and 6 bases from J; bases unmatched to any gene: 7. The CDR3 DNA reads as TGTGCCAGCAGTACTACAGGGGCAAGTCAGCCCCAGCATTTT. Translation: CASSTTGASQPQHF.

This chain connects TRBV19 to TRBJ1-2, with TRBD1 identical over 11 bases. The CDR3 contains 14 residues. The germline V gene has CDR1 LNHDA and CDR2 SQIVND (reference sequence). V was pared by 7 bases and J by 7 bases, with 8 bases of the junction left unmatched. The CDR3 loop reads CASTLQDRGPGYTF. The DNA of the CDR3 is TGTGCCAGTACCTTGCAGGACAGGGGGCCTGGCTACACCTTC.

This clone was picked up one time. CDR3 bases: TGTGCCAGCAGCTTAAAAGGGCCGGGGCAGTACTTC. As protein: CASSLKGPGQYF. V is TRBV5-5 and J is TRBJ2-7; D ambiguous. Germline-derived CDR1 and CDR2 are SGHKS and YYEKEE (reference sequence). V lost 2 bases and J lost 9, with 12 bases in between. The CDR3 has 12 amino acids.

A few counts support this clone. The chain employs TRBV6-5 and TRBJ2-1, with D hard to call. The CDR3 extends over 12 amino acids. Germline values: CDR1 MNHEY, CDR2 SVGAGI. Trimming removed 6 bases from V and 7 bases from J, with 10 bases in between. CDR3 sequence: CASSSDKNEQFF. The CDR3 DNA is TGTGCCAGCAGCTCCGACAAAAATGAGCAGTTCTTC.

The rearrangement links TRBV5-6 to TRBJ2-3; TRBD1 matches at 8 bases. This CDR3 is 16 amino acids long. CDR1 is SGHDT and CDR2 is YYEEEE in the germline V gene. V gave up 2 bases and J gave up 3 bases; unmatched junction bases: 8. The CDR3 sequence is CASSFHQTGVTDTQYF. As DNA, the CDR3 is TGTGCCAGCAGCTTCCACCAGACAGGGGTTACAGATACGCAGTATTTT.

The V gene is TRBV14, the J gene TRBJ2-7; unclear D gene. The CDR3 has 12 residues. The V end lost 1 base, the J end lost 7 bases, and 8 bases lay between the germline ends. Germline lookup yields CDR1 SGHDN and CDR2 FVKESK. CDR3 residues: CASSQGRSEQYF. In DNA, the CDR3 is TGTGCCAGCAGCCAAGGACGGAGTGAGCAGTACTTC.

This clone was found a few times. The V gene is TRBV9, the J gene TRBJ2-7; D may be TRBD1 (5 bases). V lost 0 bases and J lost 2, with 12 bases in between. CDR1 is SGDLS, CDR2 YYNGEE, per germline. CDR3 size: 15 residues. The CDR3 spells CASSVGAGQTYEQYF. The CDR3 DNA is TGTGCCAGCAGCGTAGGGGCAGGACAAACCTACGAGCAGTACTTC.

CDR3: CSVEDSTNTEAFF. DNA of the CDR3: TGCAGCGTTGAAGATTCAACCAACACTGAAGCTTTCTTT. The chain recombines TRBV29-1 with TRBJ1-1, with D uncertain. Germline lookup yields CDR1 SQVTM and CDR2 ANQGSEA. The CDR3 sequence is 13 residues long. V shed 0 bases and J shed 2 bases, with 7 bases lying between them.

This clone was seen more than once but under ten times. This chain links TRBV6-1 with TRBJ1-1; D is undetermined. Trimming took off 3 bases at V and 5 bases at J, with 19 bases between the two ends. The CDR3 is 16 amino acids. The V gene's germline CDR1 is MNHNS and CDR2 SASEGT. CDR3 in DNA: TGTGCCAGCAGTGACGTACAGTCCCTCTCGGGGACTGAAGCTTTCTTT. Translated: CASSDVQSLSGTEAFF.

The chain employs TRBV7-6 and TRBJ2-7, with TRBD1 identical over 9 bases. Germline CDR1 reads SGHVS; CDR2 reads FNYEAQ. J gave up 2 bases and V 5 bases, and 10 bases lay outside the gene matches. The CDR3 loop spans 16 amino acids. CDR3 sequence: CASSPLGGTGTYEQYF. The CDR3 DNA is TGTGCCAGCAGCCCCCTGGGCGGGACAGGGACCTACGAGCAGTACTTC.

Details on this clone: This likely comes from a read error, as the CDR3 has no conserved phenylalanine or tryptophan at its end. The limits of the CDR3 on the DNA are not certain, so only TCRdb's listed CDR3 is given. This chain connects TRBV6-5 to TRBJ1-2. Germline V gene data show CDR1 as MNHEY and CDR2 as SVGAGI. The CDR3 has 11 residues if both end residues are counted. CDR3: CASSYSGPRGP.

The genes are TRBV9 and TRBJ1-5; 10 bases match TRBD1. Trimming cost V 3 bases and J 3 bases; bases outside gene matches: 9. The CDR3 runs 17 residues. Germline CDR1 is SGDLS and CDR2 is YYNGEE. CDR3 residues: CASSADGQGEVNQPQHF. In DNA form, the CDR3 reads TGTGCCAGCAGCGCAGACGGACAGGGGGAAGTCAATCAGCCCCAGCATTTT.

Only a few counts were recorded for this clone. V and J are TRBV5-1 and TRBJ1-1, with D unresolved. Deletions cut 4 bases from V and 6 bases from J, with 16 bases between. CDR1 is SGHRS and CDR2 is YFSETQ in the germline V gene. This CDR3 contains 14 residues. CDR3 sequence (DNA): TGCGCCAGCAGCGGCGGAGCTTTACAGTCTGAAGCTTTCTTT. Its protein product is CASSGGALQSEAFF.

The CDR3 bases are TGCGCCAGCAGCCCCTCAGAGAGGGCCGGCAGGGAGCAGTACTTC. As protein: CASSPSERAGREQYF. The rearrangement links TRBV4-3 to TRBJ2-7; a possible D gene is TRBD2 (5 bases). Trimming pared 4 bases from V and 7 bases from J, leaving 20 bases between. Germline CDR1 reads LGHNA; CDR2 reads YSLEER. CDR3 length: 15 residues.

The chain employs TRBV6-1 and TRBJ1-3; D gene ambiguous. The V gene lost 7 bases and the J gene lost 0 bases, with 13 bases spanning the gap. CDR3 length: 15 amino acids. In germline, CDR1 is MNHNS, CDR2 SASEGT. CDR3 protein: CASTRASSSGNTIYF. In DNA, the CDR3 is TGTGCCAGCACTCGGGCCTCATCCTCTGGAAACACCATATATTTT.

Only a few counts were recorded for this clone. The genes are TRBV2 and TRBJ2-1; D gene ambiguous. The length of the CDR3 is 13 residues. Trimming took 6 bases from V and 3 from J, leaving 9 bases between them. Germline values: CDR1 SNHLY, CDR2 FYNNEI. The CDR3 nucleotides are TGTGCCAGCAGCTTGGGCCTCTACAATGAGCAGTTCTTC. It codes for CASSLGLYNEQFF.

The chain employs TRBV6-5 and TRBJ1-1; 7 bases fit TRBD1. The length of the CDR3 is 15 residues. CDR1 MNHEY and CDR2 SVGAGI come from the germline V gene. Losses at the gene ends were 0 bases for V and 0 bases for J; bases not matched to a gene: 1. DNA of the CDR3: TGTGCCAGCAGTTACTCGGGACAGCTGAACACTGAAGCTTTCTTT. Translating it yields CASSYSGQLNTEAFF.

The chain uses TRBV2 and TRBJ1-4, with D possibly TRBD1 on 5 matching bases. Trimming cost V 6 bases and J 3 bases, with 17 bases left between them. Per the germline V gene, CDR1 is SNHLY and CDR2 is FYNNEI. The length of the CDR3 is 16 residues. CDR3: CASRSFGGEANEKLFF. The CDR3 coding sequence is TGTGCCAGCAGGTCGTTTGGGGGTGAGGCTAATGAAAAACTGTTTTTT.

The chain links TRBV7-8 to TRBJ1-1; TRBD1 might be the D (6 bases). The CDR3 contains 18 residues. The germline CDR1 and CDR2 sequences are SGHVS and FQNEAQ. V was pared by 0 bases and J by 0 bases, with 17 bases between. In DNA form, the CDR3 reads TGTGCCAGCAGCTTAGCGTCTTACGGACAGCTCATGAACACTGAAGCTTTCTTT. Translating it yields CASSLASYGQLMNTEAFF.

The chain combines TRBV19 with TRBJ2-2, with 15 bases matching TRBD2. CDR3 length: 18 amino acids. Looked up from germline, CDR1 is LNHDA and CDR2 is SQIVND (reference sequence). V gave up 10 bases and J gave up 3 bases; unmatched junction bases: 12. The CDR3 protein is CATYRPGLAGGYTGELFF. DNA for the CDR3: TGTGCCACCTACAGACCGGGACTAGCGGGAGGATACACCGGGGAGCTGTTTTTT.